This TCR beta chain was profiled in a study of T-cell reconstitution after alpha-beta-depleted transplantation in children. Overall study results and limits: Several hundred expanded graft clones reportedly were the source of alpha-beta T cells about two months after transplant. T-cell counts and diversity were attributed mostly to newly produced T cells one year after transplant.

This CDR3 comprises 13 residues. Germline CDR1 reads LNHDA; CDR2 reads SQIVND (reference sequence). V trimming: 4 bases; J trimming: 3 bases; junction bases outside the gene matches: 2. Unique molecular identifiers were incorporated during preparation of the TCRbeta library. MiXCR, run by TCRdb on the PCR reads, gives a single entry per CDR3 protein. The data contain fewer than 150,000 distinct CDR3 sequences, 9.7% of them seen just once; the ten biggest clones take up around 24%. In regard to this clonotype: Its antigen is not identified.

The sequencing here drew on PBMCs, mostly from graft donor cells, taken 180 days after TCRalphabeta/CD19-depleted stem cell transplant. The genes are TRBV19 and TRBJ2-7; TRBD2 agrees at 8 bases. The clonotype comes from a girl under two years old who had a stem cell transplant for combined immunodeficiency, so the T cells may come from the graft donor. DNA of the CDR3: TGTGCCAGTAGTAAGGCGGGGGGCTACGAGCAGTACTTC. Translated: CASSKAGGYEQYF.